The clone carrying this TCR beta chain was observed many times. As the starting material, around 9.1 ml of fresh peripheral blood yielded the PBMCs. The sample is drawn from a study of Graves' ophthalmopathy and Graves' hyperthyroidism. RNA transcripts were the source from which TCR beta CDR3 regions were amplified. The first-round RT-PCR employed HTBI primers together with the Qiagen OneStep RT-PCR kit. A multiplex PCR was then performed as the second round. TCRdb reanalysed the multiplex PCR reads using MiXCR and keeps one entry per CDR3 protein. The data contain just over 600,000 distinct CDR3 sequences, about a fifth of them singletons. Germline CDR1 reads ENHRY; CDR2 reads SYGVKD. The CDR3 runs to 13 residues. With 7 bases removed from V and 4 bases from J, the gap between germline ends came to 13 bases.

The material sequenced was peripheral blood. This receptor was taken from a woman aged 18-29 years with stable Graves' hyperthyroidism. Some clones in this sample may be carry-over from other donors' samples. This chain links TRBV10-3 with TRBJ1-1, with D unclear. CDR3 DNA: TGTGCCATCACGGCGGGAGCGGGCACTGAAGCTTTCTTT. Encoded protein: CAITAGAGTEAFF.